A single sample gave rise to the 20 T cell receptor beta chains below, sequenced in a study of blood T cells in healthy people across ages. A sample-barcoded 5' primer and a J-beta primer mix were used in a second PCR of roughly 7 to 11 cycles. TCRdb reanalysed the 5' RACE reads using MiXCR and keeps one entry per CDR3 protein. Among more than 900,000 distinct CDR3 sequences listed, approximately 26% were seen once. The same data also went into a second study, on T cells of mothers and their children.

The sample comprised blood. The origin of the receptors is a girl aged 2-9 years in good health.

The CDR3 bases are TGTGCCAGCAGCTTCGGGGATAGCGTCCTCGTGGAGACCCAGTACTTC. Translating it yields CASSFGDSVLVETQYF. The chain has TRBV7-8 and TRBJ2-5, with D possibly matching TRBD2 (5 bases). V was trimmed by 3 bases and J by 5 bases, leaving 19 bases between them. The CDR3 extends over 16 amino acids. The germline gives CDR1 SGHVS, CDR2 FQNEAQ.

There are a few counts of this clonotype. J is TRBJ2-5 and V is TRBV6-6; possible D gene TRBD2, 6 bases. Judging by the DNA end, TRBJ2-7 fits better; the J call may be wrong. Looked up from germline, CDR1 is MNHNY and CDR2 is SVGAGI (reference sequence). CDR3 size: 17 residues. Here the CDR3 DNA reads TGTGCCAGCAGGTCAAGGGCCCTAGGAGGGCTCCCCTACGAGCAGTACTTC. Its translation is CASRSRALGGLPYEQYF.

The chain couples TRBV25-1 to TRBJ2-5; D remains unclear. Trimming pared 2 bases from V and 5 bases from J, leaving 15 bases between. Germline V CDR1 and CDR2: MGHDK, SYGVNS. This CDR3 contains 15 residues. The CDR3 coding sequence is TGTGCCAGCAGTGAAAACTTAGTGAGGTCGGAGACCCAGTACTTC. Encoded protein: CASSENLVRSETQYF.

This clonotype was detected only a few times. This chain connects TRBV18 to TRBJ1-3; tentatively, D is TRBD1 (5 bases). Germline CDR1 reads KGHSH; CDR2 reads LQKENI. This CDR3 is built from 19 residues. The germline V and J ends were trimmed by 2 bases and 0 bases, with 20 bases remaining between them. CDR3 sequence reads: CASSPILSPEGHSGNTIYF. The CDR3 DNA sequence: TGTGCCAGCTCACCAATATTATCCCCTGAAGGACACTCTGGAAACACCATATATTTT.

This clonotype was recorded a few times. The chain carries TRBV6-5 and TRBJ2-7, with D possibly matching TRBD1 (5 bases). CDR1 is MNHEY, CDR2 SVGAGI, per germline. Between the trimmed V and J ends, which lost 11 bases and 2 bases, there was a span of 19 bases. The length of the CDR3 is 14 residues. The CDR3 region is CASHPRQKTYEQYF. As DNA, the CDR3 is TGTGCCTCCCACCCCCGACAGAAGACCTACGAGCAGTACTTC.

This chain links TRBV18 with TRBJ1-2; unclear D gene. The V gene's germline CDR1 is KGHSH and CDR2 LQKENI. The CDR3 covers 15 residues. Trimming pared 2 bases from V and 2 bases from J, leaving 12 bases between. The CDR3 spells CASSPNSEPNYGYTF. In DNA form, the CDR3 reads TGTGCCAGCTCACCAAACAGCGAGCCGAACTATGGCTACACCTTC.

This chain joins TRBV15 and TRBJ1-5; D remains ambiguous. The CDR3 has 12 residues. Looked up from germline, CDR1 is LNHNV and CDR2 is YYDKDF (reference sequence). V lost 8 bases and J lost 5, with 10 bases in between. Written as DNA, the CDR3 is TGTGCCACCGGCTCAGTTTATCAGCCCCAGCATTTT. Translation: CATGSVYQPQHF. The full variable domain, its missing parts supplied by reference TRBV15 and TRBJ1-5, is DAMVIQNPRYQVTQFGKPVTLSCSQTLNHNVMYWYQQKSSQAPKLLFHYYDKDFNNEADTPDNFQSRRPNTSFCFLDIRSPGLGDTAMYLCATGSVYQPQHFGDGTRLSIL.

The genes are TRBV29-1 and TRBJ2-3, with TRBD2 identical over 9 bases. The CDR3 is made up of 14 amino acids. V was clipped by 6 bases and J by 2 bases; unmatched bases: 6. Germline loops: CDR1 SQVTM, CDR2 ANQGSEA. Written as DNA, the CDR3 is TGCAGCGTCGGCGGGACTAGCCCCACAGATACGCAGTATTTT. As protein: CSVGGTSPTDTQYF.

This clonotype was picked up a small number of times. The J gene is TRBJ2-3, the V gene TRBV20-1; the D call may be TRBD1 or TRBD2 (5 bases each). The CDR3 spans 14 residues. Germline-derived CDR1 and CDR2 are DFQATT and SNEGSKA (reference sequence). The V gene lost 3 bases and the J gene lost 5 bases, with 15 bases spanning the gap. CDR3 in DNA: TGCAGTGCTAGGGGACCGTATTCTGGAGATACGCAGTATTTT. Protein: CSARGPYSGDTQYF.

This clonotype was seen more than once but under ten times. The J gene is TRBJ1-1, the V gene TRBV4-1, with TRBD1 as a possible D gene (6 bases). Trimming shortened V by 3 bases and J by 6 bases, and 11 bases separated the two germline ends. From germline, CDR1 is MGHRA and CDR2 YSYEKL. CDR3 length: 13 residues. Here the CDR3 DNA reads TGCGCCAGCAGCCACGCAGGGGTCTCTGAAGCTTTCTTT. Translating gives CASSHAGVSEAFF.

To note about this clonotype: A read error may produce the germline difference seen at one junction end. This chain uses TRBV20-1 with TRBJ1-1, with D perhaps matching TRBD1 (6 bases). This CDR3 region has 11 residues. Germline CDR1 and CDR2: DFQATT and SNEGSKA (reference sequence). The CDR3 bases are TGCAGTGCTAGTCGGGACACCGAAGCTTTCTTT. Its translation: CSASRDTEAFF.

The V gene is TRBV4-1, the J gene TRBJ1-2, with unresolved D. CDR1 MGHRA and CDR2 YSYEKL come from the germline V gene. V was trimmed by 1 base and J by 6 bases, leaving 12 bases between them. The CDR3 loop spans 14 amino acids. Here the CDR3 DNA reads TGCGCCAGCAGCCAAGGAGCGGGGAGGGATGGCTACACCTTC. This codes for CASSQGAGRDGYTF.

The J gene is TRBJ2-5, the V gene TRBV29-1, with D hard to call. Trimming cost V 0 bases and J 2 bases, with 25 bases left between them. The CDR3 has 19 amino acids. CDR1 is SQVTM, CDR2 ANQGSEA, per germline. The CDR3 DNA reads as TGCAGCGTTGAAGATCCATTAGTTTATAAGGATATGCCGCAAGAGACCCAGTACTTC. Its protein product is CSVEDPLVYKDMPQETQYF. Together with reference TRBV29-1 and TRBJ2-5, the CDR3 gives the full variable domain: SAVISQKPSRDICQRGTSLTIQCQVDSQVTMMFWYRQQPGQSLTLIATANQGSEATYESGFVIDKFPISRPNLTFSTLTVSNMSPEDSSIYLCSVEDPLVYKDMPQETQYFGPGTRLLVL.

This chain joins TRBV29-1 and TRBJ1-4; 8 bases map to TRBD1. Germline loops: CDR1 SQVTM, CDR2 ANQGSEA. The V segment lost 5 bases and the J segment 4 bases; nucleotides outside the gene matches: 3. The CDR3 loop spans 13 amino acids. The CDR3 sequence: CSVSRGLNEKLFF. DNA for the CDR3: TGCAGCGTTAGCAGGGGGCTTAATGAAAAACTGTTTTTT.

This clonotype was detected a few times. The CDR3 here is CSVKRGSSYEQYF. CDR3 nucleotide sequence: TGCAGCGTCAAAAGGGGCAGTTCCTACGAGCAGTACTTC. The rearrangement uses TRBV29-1 and TRBJ2-7, with D possibly TRBD1 on 5 matching bases. This CDR3 spans 13 amino acids. V was shortened by 6 bases and J by 1 base, with 13 bases between the two germline ends. In germline, CDR1 is SQVTM, CDR2 ANQGSEA.

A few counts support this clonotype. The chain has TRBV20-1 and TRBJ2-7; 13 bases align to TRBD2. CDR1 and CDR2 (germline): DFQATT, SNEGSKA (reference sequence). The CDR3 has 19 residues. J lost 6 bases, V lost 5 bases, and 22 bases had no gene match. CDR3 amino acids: CSAVPDRLAGGRGGFEQYF. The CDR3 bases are TGCAGTGCTGTCCCAGATCGACTAGCGGGAGGAAGAGGGGGGTTCGAGCAGTACTTC.

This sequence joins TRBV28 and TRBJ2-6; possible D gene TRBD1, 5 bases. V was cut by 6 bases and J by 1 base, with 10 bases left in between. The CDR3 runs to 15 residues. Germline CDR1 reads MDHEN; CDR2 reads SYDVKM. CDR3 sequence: CASSEPGSGANVLTF. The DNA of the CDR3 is TGTGCCAGCAGCGAACCAGGGTCTGGGGCCAACGTCCTGACTTTC.

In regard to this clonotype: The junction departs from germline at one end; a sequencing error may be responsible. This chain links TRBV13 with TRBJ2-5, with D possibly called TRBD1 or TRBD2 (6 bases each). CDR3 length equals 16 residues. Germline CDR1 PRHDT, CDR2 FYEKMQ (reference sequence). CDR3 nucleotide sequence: TGTGCCGGCAGCCTAAGGGACTCCCCCAGGGGAGAGACCCAGTACTTC. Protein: CAGSLRDSPRGETQYF. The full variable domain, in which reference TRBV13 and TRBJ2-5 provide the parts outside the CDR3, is AAGVIQSPRHLIKEKRETATLKCYPIPRHDTVYWYQQGPGQDPQFLISFYEKMQSDKGSIPDRFSAQQFSDYHSELNMSSLELGDSALYFCAGSLRDSPRGETQYFGPGTRLLVL.

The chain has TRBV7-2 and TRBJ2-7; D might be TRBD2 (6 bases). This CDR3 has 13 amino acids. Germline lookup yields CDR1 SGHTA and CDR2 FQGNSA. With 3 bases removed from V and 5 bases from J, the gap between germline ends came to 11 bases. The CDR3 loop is CASSFQRGNEQYF. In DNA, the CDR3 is TGTGCCAGCAGCTTCCAACGGGGGAACGAGCAGTACTTC.

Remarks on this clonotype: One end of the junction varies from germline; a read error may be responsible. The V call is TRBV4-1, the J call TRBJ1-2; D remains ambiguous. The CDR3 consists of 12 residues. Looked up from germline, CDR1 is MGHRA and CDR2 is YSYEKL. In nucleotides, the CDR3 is TGCGCCGGCAGCCAAGCTCGCTATGGCTACACCTTC. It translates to CAGSQARYGYTF.